The 2 T cell receptor beta chains below were found in one sample sequenced in a study of T cells in Graves' hyperthyroidism and ophthalmopathy. TCR beta CDR3 regions were amplified from RNA transcripts. The primer set for the first-round RT-PCR of the TCR CDR3 was HTBI. TCRdb re-derived calls from the multiplex PCR reads in MiXCR, one entry per CDR3 protein. Counted here are under 450,000 distinct CDR3 sequences, roughly 17% occurring once; the ten biggest clones make up around a third. The sequenced material came from blood. The receptors were gathered from a woman in her 30s with Graves' hyperthyroidism that later progressed to Graves' ophthalmopathy.

The chain combines TRBV29-1 with TRBJ2-4, with 7 nucleotides matching TRBD2. The germline gives CDR1 SQVTM, CDR2 ANQGSEA. The junction had 7 bases not matched to a gene; V was cut back by 2 bases and J by 0 bases. The CDR3 is made up of 16 amino acids. The DNA for the CDR3 is TGCAGCGTTGAAATGTGGGGGAGGGGAGCCAAAAACATTCAGTACTTC. Translating gives CSVEMWGRGAKNIQYF.

This clonotype was seen repeatedly, ten times or more. The chain carries TRBV28 and TRBJ2-3, with D tentatively TRBD1 (6 bases). The germline V gene encodes CDR1 MDHEN and CDR2 SYDVKM. CDR3 length: 15 residues. With 6 bases removed from V and 3 bases from J, the gap between germline ends came to 16 bases. The CDR3 nucleotides are TGTGCCAGCAGCCCTTCACAGGGCATGACAGATACGCAGTATTTT. Translating gives CASSPSQGMTDTQYF.